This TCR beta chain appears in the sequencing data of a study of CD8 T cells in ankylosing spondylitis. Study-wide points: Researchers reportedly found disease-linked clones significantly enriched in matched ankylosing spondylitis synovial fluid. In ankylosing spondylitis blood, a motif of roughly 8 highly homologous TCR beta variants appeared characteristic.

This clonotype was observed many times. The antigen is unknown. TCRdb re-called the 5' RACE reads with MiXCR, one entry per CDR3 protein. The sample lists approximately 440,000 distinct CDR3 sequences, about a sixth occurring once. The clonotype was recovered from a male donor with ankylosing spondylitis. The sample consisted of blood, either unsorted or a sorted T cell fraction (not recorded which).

CDR3 amino acids: CASSPDGNTEAFF. The CDR3 DNA reads as TGTGCCAGCAGCCCGGACGGCAACACTGAAGCTTTCTTT. The chain couples TRBV12-3 or TRBV12-4 to TRBJ1-1; D unresolved. The CDR3 runs 13 residues. V was shortened by 6 bases and J by 2 bases, with 10 bases between the two germline ends.